The rows below give T cell receptor beta chains drawn from one sample of a study of T cell responses to AZD1222 COVID-19 vaccine. Libraries were prepared by immunoSEQ multiplex PCR; TCRdb keeps only in-frame clonotypes and omits some of them. The sample lists 90,000 to 110,000 clones; about nine tenths were seen once. Source: peripheral blood, taken on day 0 of AZD1222 vaccination. These TCRs come from an adult in good health. Each CDR3 is given with its conserved first and last residue. Fields, in order: D gene, J gene, V gene, clone size, CDR3 DNA, CDR3 protein. A D gene is named only where the DNA matches it firmly. Clone size, where shown, is once, few, many, or a class for clones that have expanded.

D gene: .; J gene: TRBJ1-1; V gene: TRBV18; clone size: .; CDR3 DNA: TGTGCCAGCTCACCACCAGGAGCCGGATGGGACACTGAAGCTTTCTTT; CDR3 protein: CASSPPGAGWDTEAFF
D gene: .; J gene: TRBJ2-1; V gene: TRBV7-9; clone size: once; CDR3 DNA: TGTGCCAGCAACTCGGCCGCCTACAATGAGCAGTTCTTC; CDR3 protein: CASNSAAYNEQFF
D gene: .; J gene: TRBJ1-2; V gene: TRBV7-2; clone size: .; CDR3 DNA: TGTGCCAGCAGCTCAACCTCCGGGGCCGCCGCAACCGCTGGCTACACCTTC; CDR3 protein: CASSSTSGAAATAGYTF
D gene: .; J gene: TRBJ2-1; V gene: TRBV6-6; clone size: once; CDR3 DNA: TGTGCCAGCAGACCCAGAAGACCCAATGAGCAGTTCTTC; CDR3 protein: CASRPRRPNEQFF
D gene: .; J gene: TRBJ2-5; V gene: TRBV3-1/TRBV3-2; clone size: .; CDR3 DNA: TGTGCCAGCAGCCGTCTAATGGCCCAGTACTTC; CDR3 protein: CASSRLMAQYF
D gene: .; J gene: TRBJ2-2; V gene: TRBV7-2; clone size: .; CDR3 DNA: TGTGCCAGCAGGGTAGCACCTGCGAACACCGGGGAGCTGTTTTTT; CDR3 protein: CASRVAPANTGELFF
D gene: .; J gene: TRBJ2-7; V gene: TRBV2; clone size: .; CDR3 DNA: TGTGCCAGCAGTGAAGGCCCCGCGGGTTACGAGCAGTACTTC; CDR3 protein: CASSEGPAGYEQYF
D gene: .; J gene: TRBJ1-1; V gene: TRBV19; clone size: .; CDR3 DNA: TGTGCCAGTAGTACCAGAGGAGGGGAGAACACTGAAGCTTTCTTT; CDR3 protein: CASSTRGGENTEAFF
D gene: TRBD2; J gene: TRBJ2-3; V gene: TRBV15; clone size: few; CDR3 DNA: TGTGCCACCAGCAGGGGGACTAGCGGGGGGGCAGATACGCAGTATTTT; CDR3 protein: CATSRGTSGGADTQYF
D gene: .; J gene: TRBJ1-1; V gene: TRBV6-5; clone size: .; CDR3 DNA: TGTGCCAGCAGTCAACTCGAGGGGGGAACTGAAGCTTTCTTT; CDR3 protein: CASSQLEGGTEAFF
D gene: .; J gene: TRBJ2-1; V gene: TRBV7-2; clone size: .; CDR3 DNA: TGTGCCAGCAGCCCGACTAGAGGCGGCGAGCAGTTCTTC; CDR3 protein: CASSPTRGGEQFF